Sequencing of this T cell receptor beta chain was carried out in a study of blood T cells in healthy people across ages. The donors, healthy Caucasians from Russia, were aged 6 to 90. The CDR3 loop spans 18 amino acids. The V and J ends lost 0 bases and 2 bases, in that order; junction bases with no gene match: 12. Germline values: CDR1 SGHRS, CDR2 YFSETQ. With a J-beta primer mix and a sample-barcoded 5' primer, a second PCR ran about 6 to 11 cycles. TCRdb reanalysed the 5' RACE reads using MiXCR and keeps one entry per CDR3 protein. The sample contains 700,000 to 800,000 distinct CDR3 sequences, about 42% of which appear only once. This clonotype turned up a few times. What it recognizes is unknown. Findings and caveats of the study: In older individuals, TCR beta diversity per million T cells was lower, falling roughly linearly with age. Naive T cell percentage by flow cytometry tracked strongly with beta diversity.

Specimen: blood. This receptor was identified in a woman aged 60-70 years in good health. The V and J genes are TRBV5-1 and TRBJ2-5; 8 bases map to TRBD2. The CDR3: CASSLAGMISGGQETQYF. CDR3 nucleotides: TGCGCCAGCAGCTTGGCCGGGATGATCAGCGGGGGACAAGAGACCCAGTACTTC.